The 26 T cell receptor beta chains below come from one sample, sequenced in a study of OX40 agonist ivuxolimab in advanced cancers. Here immunoSEQ multiplex PCR was the method, and the copy in TCRdb shows in-frame clones only, minus some. The sample consists of about 73,000 clones, about 89% of them appearing once. The sample was CD4+ or CD8+ T cells sorted from blood, taken in a trial of the OX40 agonist ivuxolimab. The receptors come from an adult with an advanced solid tumor such as melanoma, head and neck, liver or kidney cancer.

The rearrangement uses TRBV7-6 and TRBJ2-2; TRBD1 matches 9 bases. Germline CDR1 and CDR2: SGHVS and FNYEAQ. The V and J ends lost 6 bases and 5 bases, in that order; junction bases with no gene match: 7. The CDR3 loop spans 15 amino acids. In nucleotides, the CDR3 is TGTGCCAGCAGGGGAATACAGGGGGCAACCGGGGAGCTGTTTTTT. It codes for CASRGIQGATGELFF.

With regard to this clone: At one of its ends the junction is not consistent with the germline gene, which may arise from a read error. The chain carries TRBV5-7 and TRBJ2-3; possible D gene TRBD2, 5 bases. TRBV5-7 belongs to the ORF category, with a function that is uncertain. The CDR3 spans 14 residues. CDR3 nucleotides: TGTGTCAGCAGCTACTCAGGACTGATAGATACGCAGTATTTT. This encodes CVSSYSGLIDTQYF.

V gene TRBV11-3 combines with J gene TRBJ2-2; D ambiguous. V shed 4 bases and J shed 3 bases, with 12 bases lying between them. The germline CDR1 and CDR2 sequences are SGHNT and YENEEA. CDR3 length equals 15 residues. CDR3 sequence reads: CASSSLGLDTGELFF. The CDR3 nucleotides read TGTGCCAGCAGCTCACTGGGTTTGGACACCGGGGAGCTGTTTTTT.

The gene calls are TRBV7-3 and TRBJ2-2, with D perhaps matching TRBD1 or TRBD2 (7 bases each). The V gene lost 6 bases and the J gene lost 4 bases, with 21 bases spanning the gap. The germline CDR1 and CDR2 sequences are SGHTA and FQGTGA. The CDR3 length is 17 residues. CDR3 in DNA: TGTGCCAGCAGGACGGGGGGAAGACAGGGACTCACCGGGGAGCTGTTTTTT. Translated, it gives CASRTGGRQGLTGELFF.

The chain couples TRBV9 to TRBJ2-3; D is ambiguous. CDR3 length: 13 amino acids. Germline values: CDR1 SGDLS, CDR2 YYNGEE. The V end lost 4 bases, the J end lost 6 bases, and 12 bases lay between the germline ends. The CDR3 protein is CASSSGSGDTQYF. Here the CDR3 DNA reads TGTGCCAGCAGCAGTGGGTCCGGGGATACGCAGTATTTT.

This chain links TRBV6-6 with TRBJ2-3; D unclear. Germline CDR1 reads MNHNY; CDR2 reads SVGAGI (reference sequence). The CDR3 loop spans 11 amino acids. The germline V and J ends were trimmed by 8 bases and 6 bases, with 9 bases remaining between them. The CDR3 nucleotides read TGTGCCAGCTCGGATCGGGATACGCAGTATTTT. It codes for CASSDRDTQYF.

The chain couples TRBV7-8 to TRBJ2-1; D remains ambiguous. V lost 0 bases, J lost 7 bases, and 10 bases lay in between. Looked up from germline, CDR1 is SGHVS and CDR2 is FQNEAQ. This CDR3 contains 14 residues. In DNA, the CDR3 is TGTGCCAGCAGCTTAGCTGGTCTAGGGAATGAGCAGTTCTTC. Protein product: CASSLAGLGNEQFF.

This chain connects TRBV5-6 to TRBJ2-6; no firm D call. The CDR3 is 14 residues long. In germline, CDR1 is SGHDT, CDR2 YYEEEE. Trimming shortened V by 4 bases and J by 2 bases, and 7 bases separated the two germline ends. CDR3 sequence (DNA): TGTGCCAGCAGCCGGTGGGCTGGGGCCAACGTCCTGACTTTC. As protein: CASSRWAGANVLTF. Drawing the rest from reference TRBV5-6 and TRBJ2-6, the complete variable domain is DAGVTQSPTHLIKTRGQQVTLRCSPKSGHDTVSWYQQALGQGPQFIFQYYEEEERQRGNFPDRFSGHQFPNYSSELNVNALLLGDSALYLCASSRWAGANVLTFGAGSRLTVL.

This clone was detected once. This chain connects TRBV15 to TRBJ2-1; weak D call: TRBD2 (7 bases). V lost 0 bases to trimming and J lost 7 bases, with 16 bases between them. This CDR3 is 16 amino acids long. Germline lookup yields CDR1 LNHNV and CDR2 YYDKDF (reference sequence). In nucleotides, the CDR3 is TGTGCCACCAGCAGAGATACCGGGGGGCTCAGTAATGAGCAGTTCTTC. Translation: CATSRDTGGLSNEQFF.

The chain links TRBV5-1 to TRBJ2-7, with D tentatively TRBD1 or TRBD2 (5 bases each). CDR1 SGHRS and CDR2 YFSETQ come from the germline V gene. The CDR3 length is 14 residues. The ends were cut back, 5 bases at V and 2 bases at J, with 14 bases in the middle. The CDR3 DNA follows: TGCGCCAGCAGTTATGGGACGGGGACCTACGAGCAGTACTTC. Its protein is CASSYGTGTYEQYF. The full variable domain, rest sourced from reference TRBV5-1 and TRBJ2-7, is KAGVTQTPRYLIKTRGQQVTLSCSPISGHRSVSWYQQTPGQGLQFLFEYFSETQRNKGNFPGRFSGRQFSNSRSEMNVSTLELGDSALYLCASSYGTGTYEQYFGPGTRLTVT.

V is TRBV4-1 and J is TRBJ2-2; maybe TRBD1 (6 bases). CDR1 is MGHRA and CDR2 is YSYEKL in the germline V gene. The CDR3 spans 14 residues. V was pared by 2 bases and J by 7 bases, with 11 bases between. CDR3 residues: CASSQRGTNGELFF. CDR3 sequence (DNA): TGCGCCAGCAGCCAAAGGGGGACAAACGGGGAGCTGTTTTTT.

The CDR3, as DNA: TGTGCCAGCTCACCTGGGTCGAACACTGAAGCTTTCTTT. This translates into CASSPGSNTEAFF. The chain carries TRBV18 and TRBJ1-1; D remains ambiguous. Trimming cost V 3 bases and J 1 base, with 6 bases left between them. CDR3 length: 13 residues. The V gene's germline CDR1 is KGHSH and CDR2 LQKENI.

In the case of this clone: The sample contains more than one DNA sequence encoding this CDR3. The chain uses TRBV19 and TRBJ1-1, with D unresolved. CDR1 and CDR2 (germline): LNHDA, SQIVND (reference sequence). This CDR3 region has 13 residues. V dropped 6 bases and J dropped 0 bases, with 8 bases sitting between them. In nucleotides, the CDR3 is TGTGCCAGTAGCCCCCTCATGAACACTGAAGCTTTCTTT. Amino acids: CASSPLMNTEAFF.

CDR3 in DNA: TGTGCCAGCACCCAGGACAGGGGAGGGTTCGGCAATCAGCCCCAGCATTTT. It encodes CASTQDRGGFGNQPQHF. V and J are TRBV28 and TRBJ1-5, with 9 bases fitting TRBD1. Unmatched junction bases numbered 12, after V lost 7 bases and J lost 2 bases. Germline CDR1 reads MDHEN; CDR2 reads SYDVKM. The CDR3 spans 17 residues.

The chain has TRBV5-1 and TRBJ1-5; D might be TRBD1 (5 bases). The germline gives CDR1 SGHRS, CDR2 YFSETQ. The CDR3 contains 14 residues. The germline V and J ends were trimmed by 0 bases and 2 bases, with 6 bases remaining between them. CDR3 DNA sequence: TGCGCCAGCAGCTTGGCGGGGGGCAATCAGCCCCAGCATTTT. It is translated as CASSLAGGNQPQHF.

The chain employs TRBV9 and TRBJ2-3; 9 bases align to TRBD1. V trimming: 4 bases; J trimming: 6 bases; junction bases outside the gene matches: 9. There are 15 residues in the CDR3. Looked up from germline, CDR1 is SGDLS and CDR2 is YYNGEE. The CDR3 bases are TGTGCCAGCAGCCCCCTAGACAGGGGGTGGGATACGCAGTATTTT. Translated, it gives CASSPLDRGWDTQYF.

This clone occurred once. The gene calls are TRBV5-1 and TRBJ2-5, with 7 bases lining up with TRBD1. The length of the CDR3 is 14 residues. CDR1 SGHRS and CDR2 YFSETQ come from the germline V gene. V shed 3 bases, J shed 1 base, and the junction held 3 bases outside the gene matches. The CDR3 is CASSSGTAQETQYF. Here the CDR3 DNA reads TGCGCCAGCAGCTCTGGGACAGCCCAAGAGACCCAGTACTTC.

The chain carries TRBV7-6 and TRBJ2-3, with D unresolved. V was clipped by 8 bases and J by 0 bases, with 12 bases between them. The CDR3 sequence is 14 residues long. Germline V CDR1 and CDR2: SGHVS, FNYEAQ. CDR3 DNA sequence: TGTGCCAGCGGCCTCTCCTCTAGCACAGATACGCAGTATTTT. It encodes CASGLSSSTDTQYF.

This chain links TRBV7-2 with TRBJ2-7, with D unresolved. Per germline, CDR1 SGHTA and CDR2 FQGNSA. This CDR3 has 12 amino acids. Trimming left V 2 bases short and J 3 bases short, with 5 bases between. CDR3 DNA: TGTGCCAGCAGCTTATCGGACTACGAGCAGTACTTC. Protein: CASSLSDYEQYF. The whole variable domain, filled in from reference TRBV7-2 and TRBJ2-7, reads GAGVSQSPSNKVTEKGKDVELRCDPISGHTALYWYRQSLGQGLEFLIYFQGNSAPDKSGLPSDRFSAERTGGSVSTLTIQRTQQEDSAVYLCASSLSDYEQYFGPGTRLTVT.

V usage is TRBV29-1 and J usage is TRBJ2-6; D call uncertain. V lost 4 bases to trimming and J lost 1 base, with 8 bases between them. This CDR3 is built from 14 residues. Per the germline V gene, CDR1 is SQVTM and CDR2 is ANQGSEA. As DNA, the CDR3 is TGCAGCGTTGGGATTCCTTCTGGGGCCAACGTCCTGACTTTC. This translates into CSVGIPSGANVLTF.

The CDR3 DNA sequence: TGTGCCAGCACCGGGACAGGAAGATCTGGGGCCAACGTCCTGACTTTC. It yields the protein CASTGTGRSGANVLTF. The chain uses TRBV5-4 and TRBJ2-6; the match to TRBD1 covers 8 bases. Trimming took 6 bases from V and 1 from J; bases not matched to a gene: 6. Germline CDR1 and CDR2: SGHNT and YYREEE (reference sequence). The CDR3 is made up of 16 amino acids.

The V call is TRBV7-2, the J call TRBJ1-5, with D perhaps matching TRBD1 (5 bases). This CDR3 spans 15 amino acids. CDR1 is SGHTA, CDR2 FQGNSA, per germline. V gave up 4 bases and J gave up 6 bases, with 16 bases separating them. CDR3 DNA sequence: TGTGCCAGCAGCTCAAACGGGGGTGCAGGTCAGCCCCAGCATTTT. Its translation is CASSSNGGAGQPQHF.

The rearrangement links TRBV6-5 to TRBJ2-1; D unresolved. This CDR3 contains 14 residues. Germline V gene sequence: CDR1 MNHEY, CDR2 SVGAGI. Trimming took 0 bases from V and 5 from J, leaving 8 bases between them. CDR3 DNA: TGTGCCAGCAGTTACTCGGCAGTAGACAATGAGCAGTTCTTC. Translation: CASSYSAVDNEQFF.

V usage is TRBV15 and J usage is TRBJ1-3; D is uncertain. The CDR3 spans 15 residues. Trimming removed 1 base from V and 2 bases from J, with 9 bases in between. The germline gives CDR1 LNHNV, CDR2 YYDKDF (reference sequence). CDR3: CATSRGTNTGNTIYF. CDR3 bases: TGTGCCACCAGCAGAGGTACAAACACTGGAAACACCATATATTTT.

The CDR3 bases are TGTGCCAGCAGGGGTTATGGCACCGGGGAGCTGTTTTTT. Translation gives CASRGYGTGELFF. The rearrangement links TRBV7-9 to TRBJ2-2, with unresolved D. Trimming left V 6 bases short and J 4 bases short, with 9 bases between. CDR1 and CDR2 from the germline V gene are SEHNR and FQNEAQ (reference sequence). This CDR3 is built from 13 residues.

This chain links TRBV9 with TRBJ1-1, with no clear D. CDR3 length equals 16 residues. Looked up from germline, CDR1 is SGDLS and CDR2 is YYNGEE. The V end lost 2 bases, the J end lost 0 bases, and 14 bases lay between the germline ends. The CDR3 DNA reads as TGTGCCAGCAGCGTCTACTCCGAGGCGGTGAACACTGAAGCTTTCTTT. Protein: CASSVYSEAVNTEAFF. Together with reference TRBV9 and TRBJ1-1, the CDR3 gives the full variable domain: DSGVTQTPKHLITATGQRVTLRCSPRSGDLSVYWYQQSLDQGLQFLIQYYNGEERAKGNILERFSAQQFPDLHSELNLSSLELGDSALYFCASSVYSEAVNTEAFFGQGTRLTVV.